Detailed here is one TCR beta chain. These data come from a study of blood T cell repertoires in COVID-19. Original analysis: Amplifying reference gene primers gave estimates of nucleated cell counts. Using immunoSEQ multiplex PCR, the repertoire was profiled, and TCRdb retains in-frame clones only, with some absent. D and trimming were read from the DNA, whereas the V and J calls and clone size are those reported in that table. The profile shows approximately 110,000 clones, 75% to 85% of them singletons. The CDR3 contains 15 residues. The junction had 6 bases not matched to a gene; V was cut back by 8 bases and J by 1 base. Germline lookup yields CDR1 LNHDA and CDR2 SQIVND (reference sequence).

The sequencing input was peripheral blood. The chain carries TRBV19 and TRBJ2-7; 12 bases are a match to TRBD2. The receptor was isolated from a woman of 80 years or more with active or convalescent COVID-19. The CDR3 protein is CASHSGTSGSYEQYF. CDR3 in DNA: TGTGCCAGTCACTCCGGGACTAGCGGGTCCTACGAGCAGTACTTC.